What follows are 14 T cell receptor beta chains derived from one specimen sequenced in a study of blood T cell repertoires in COVID-19 (dated by TCRdb to the early 2020s). The library came from the immunoSEQ multiplex PCR assay. TCRdb retrieved this table from immuneACCESS and kept in-frame rearrangements only. Not all clones are present; in checked studies, unresolved V genes account for under half, and no reason is known for the remainder. The sample contains about 130,000 clones, roughly 83% of them found a single time. The ten largest clones capture over 9% of the sample. The sample consisted of PBMCs or T cells enriched from blood (not recorded which). The receptors come from a man aged 50-59 years who had recovered from COVID-19.

The chain recombines TRBV9 with TRBJ2-7; 8 bases fit TRBD2. With 0 bases clipped from V and 2 bases from J, the junction kept 4 bases outside the gene matches. The V gene's germline CDR1 is SGDLS and CDR2 YYNGEE. The CDR3 length is 15 residues. This CDR3 is CASSVGGAGAYEQYF. Here the CDR3 DNA reads TGTGCCAGCAGCGTAGGGGGAGCGGGGGCCTACGAGCAGTACTTC.

The chain combines TRBV5-1 with TRBJ2-3; 12 nucleotides align to TRBD2. The CDR3 contains 17 residues. Germline CDR1 is SGHRS and CDR2 is YFSETQ. Trimming at V came to 3 bases and at J to 6 bases, leaving 11 bases not matched to a gene. CDR3 sequence reads: CASSSWTSGATRDTQYF. Written as DNA, the CDR3 is TGCGCCAGCAGCTCTTGGACTAGCGGGGCCACAAGGGATACGCAGTATTTT.

V and J are TRBV14 and TRBJ1-6; TRBD1 is a possible D gene (6 bases). The CDR3 is 14 amino acids. Per the germline V gene, CDR1 is SGHDN and CDR2 is FVKESK. V was cut by 6 bases and J by 9 bases, with 15 bases left in between. The CDR3 loop reads CASSVQGVGSPLHF. DNA of the CDR3: TGTGCCAGCAGTGTACAGGGTGTCGGTTCACCCCTCCACTTT.

The chain uses TRBV6-5 and TRBJ2-2, with unresolved D. CDR1 and CDR2 from the germline V gene are MNHEY and SVGAGI. V shed 2 bases and J shed 1 base, with 5 bases lying between them. This CDR3 contains 14 residues. The CDR3 spells CASSYGENTGELFF. The CDR3 coding sequence is TGTGCCAGCAGTTACGGAGAGAACACCGGGGAGCTGTTTTTT.

The chain is built from TRBV28 and TRBJ2-3, with D perhaps matching TRBD2 (5 bases). This CDR3 spans 17 amino acids. Germline CDR1 reads MDHEN; CDR2 reads SYDVKM. Trimming stripped 6 bases from V and 0 bases from J, with 19 bases between. The CDR3 protein is CASRPLRGSFSTDTQYF. The DNA of the CDR3 is TGTGCCAGCAGACCCCTCCGGGGTAGCTTTAGCACAGATACGCAGTATTTT.

This clone appeared a single time. The rearrangement links TRBV7-3 to TRBJ1-2; weak D call: TRBD1 (6 bases). The length of the CDR3 is 12 residues. The germline V and J ends were trimmed by 2 bases and 8 bases, with 9 bases remaining between them. Germline CDR1 reads SGHTA; CDR2 reads FQGTGA. Here the CDR3 DNA reads TGTGCCAGCAGCTTAGGGGGCGGAGGCTACACCTTC. Protein sequence: CASSLGGGGYTF.

The CDR3 protein is CSVLEGYTF. CDR3 nucleotides: TGCAGCGTTTTGGAGGGCTACACCTTC. This chain uses TRBV29-1 with TRBJ1-2; D is uncertain. The CDR3 totals 9 residues. V was cut by 5 bases and J by 8 bases, with 6 bases left in between. Germline CDR1 SQVTM, CDR2 ANQGSEA.

The rearrangement joins TRBV12-3 or TRBV12-4 to TRBJ1-2; TRBD1 aligns across 7 bases. V shed 8 bases and J 2 bases; nucleotides not matched to a gene: 5. The CDR3 has 13 amino acids. CDR3 DNA: TGTGCCAGCGGGACAGATAACAACTATGGCTACACCTTC. Translated, it gives CASGTDNNYGYTF.

This sequence joins TRBV18 and TRBJ1-1; weak D call: TRBD1 (5 bases). This CDR3 is built from 13 residues. The V end was cut by 4 bases, the J end by 1 base, with 7 bases between. Germline V gives CDR1 KGHSH, CDR2 LQKENI. The CDR3 loop is CASSLDRNTEAFF. The CDR3 nucleotides are TGTGCCAGCTCACTCGACAGGAACACTGAAGCTTTCTTT.

CDR3 protein: CASSDRVGHTEAFF. Written as DNA, the CDR3 is TGTGCCAGCAGTGACAGGGTTGGTCACACTGAAGCTTTCTTT. The chain employs TRBV6-1 and TRBJ1-1; maybe TRBD1 (5 bases). The V gene's germline CDR1 is MNHNS and CDR2 SASEGT. Trimming stripped 3 bases from V and 3 bases from J, with 11 bases between. The CDR3 is made up of 14 amino acids.

V and J are TRBV5-1 and TRBJ2-3, with a possible D match to TRBD1 (5 bases). The V end lost 0 bases, the J end lost 5 bases, and 10 bases lay between the germline ends. CDR1 is SGHRS, CDR2 YFSETQ, per germline. The CDR3 is 14 residues long. The DNA of the CDR3 is TGCGCCAGCAGCTTGGAAGCAGGGTTAGATACGCAGTATTTT. Translating it yields CASSLEAGLDTQYF.

This clone was picked up a small number of times. The genes are TRBV10-3 and TRBJ2-1, with a weak D call TRBD1 (5 bases). CDR1 is ENHRY, CDR2 SYGVKD, per germline. CDR3 length equals 16 residues. Trimming took 2 bases from V and 4 from J, leaving 15 bases between them. The CDR3 reads CAISERTGTYYNEQFF. CDR3 nucleotide sequence: TGTGCCATCAGTGAGAGAACAGGTACTTATTACAATGAGCAGTTCTTC.

The V gene is TRBV5-1, the J gene TRBJ1-1; TRBD1 agrees at 10 bases. V was clipped by 4 bases and J by 6 bases; unmatched bases: 9. Germline V gene lookup returns CDR1 SGHRS and CDR2 YFSETQ. This CDR3 spans 15 amino acids. CDR3 protein: CASSPAGTGASEAFF. The CDR3 nucleotides are TGCGCCAGCAGCCCGGCCGGGACAGGGGCTTCTGAAGCTTTCTTT.

The chain employs TRBV6-5 and TRBJ1-2; the D gene is possibly TRBD1 (6 bases). Trimming took 6 bases from V and 5 from J, leaving 16 bases between them. CDR3 length: 14 residues. Germline-derived CDR1 and CDR2 are MNHEY and SVGAGI. The CDR3 spells CASRAAGTNYGYTF. The CDR3 DNA reads TGTGCCAGCAGAGCCGCCGGGACAAATTATGGCTACACCTTC.